This T cell receptor beta chain was documented in a study of T-cell memory formation after mild COVID-19 (dated by TCRdb to about 2021). Looking at the study overall: Most TCR sequence clusters were specific to one of the two donors. In two donors, T-cell clones that expanded and contracted after mild COVID-19 were followed by sequencing TCRalpha and TCRbeta repertoires longitudinally. The cohort comprised two young, previously healthy adult volunteers, one female and one male. General findings and caveats noted by the study authors: Some responding clones were detected in pre-infection memory, which suggested that pre-existing cross-reactive memory T cells had joined the SARS-CoV-2 response. Clones contracting from day 15 to 85 had balanced CD4/CD8 phenotypes, while a second wave expanding from day 15 to 37 was biased towards CD4+. Only a couple of mild cases were covered by the study, and larger cohorts that include severe cases with pre-infection samples were considered necessary. SARS-CoV-2 specificity of the second-wave clones peaking on day 37 was not confirmed. Contracting CD4+ clones appeared mostly in the CM and EM memory subsets, whereas CD8+ clones were enriched in EMRA.

Sequencing instrument: Illumina NovaSeq 6000. cDNA libraries for TCRalpha and TCRbeta were prepared by 5'RACE using constant-segment primers, with sample barcodes and unique molecular identifiers added. Trizol reagent was used to extract RNA from every sample. Amplification of the libraries took two PCR steps, and the second step added a second sample barcode plus Illumina TruSeq adapters. Sequencing of libraries was performed on an Illumina NovaSeq with 2 x 150 bp paired-end reads. As for the original processing: With migec v1.2.7, reads were demultiplexed and then collapsed into UMI-guided consensus sequences. Using mixcr v2.1.11, UMI consensuses were aligned to TRA and TRB V and J templates and then assembled into clonotypes. A clonotype was counted as expanded or contracted only if both edgeR and NoisET called the change significant, with noise models trained on biological replicates. For edgeR calls, the cutoffs were a false discovery rate-adjusted p below 0.01 and a log2 fold-change threshold of 1. As an exploratory analysis of dynamics, max-normalized trajectories of the 1000 most abundant clonotypes were examined by PCA with hierarchical clustering. Separately sequenced CD4+ and CD8+ repertoires were used to assign a CD4 or CD8 phenotype to each responding clone. TCRdb ran its own pipeline on the public reads, namely fastp trimming at Q25 and MiXCR clone calling, and kept in-frame beta chains. Records with the same CDR3 protein are collapsed into one entry carrying the most frequent genes and DNA. None of the V and J calls come from the authors' own analysis; TCRdb made them. Recorded for this sample are fewer than 700,000 distinct CDR3 sequences; under 20% of them occurred a single time. The ten top clones hold around 12% of the sample.

This clonotype turned up a few times. This clone's antigen is unknown. No per-base quality is available; no much larger clone lies one base away. The CDR3 runs 17 residues from the cysteine to the phenylalanine. Just the 51-base CDR3 DNA is kept, in frame starting at base 1. CDR1 and CDR2 are read off the germline V gene as KGHDR and SFDVKD. Relative to germline, V is 4 bases shorter and J is 6 bases shorter, with 22 bases between their ends. Ficoll-Paque density gradient centrifugation was the method used to isolate PBMCs. The rearrangement combines TRBV24-1 with TRBJ2-3; 6 matching bases give a weak D call of TRBD2. The sample was PBMCs or a T cell subset sorted from them (not recorded which). This TCR came from an adult woman who had mild COVID-19 (a few samples of this study predate the infection). The sample titles of this study are shuffled in the database, so cell type and time point are left out; the donor was told from shared clones. The base sequence is TGTGCCACCAGTGACCCGGGCGGGAAGGGGCGGATCGATACGCAGTATTTT. It translates as CATSDPGGKGRIDTQYF.